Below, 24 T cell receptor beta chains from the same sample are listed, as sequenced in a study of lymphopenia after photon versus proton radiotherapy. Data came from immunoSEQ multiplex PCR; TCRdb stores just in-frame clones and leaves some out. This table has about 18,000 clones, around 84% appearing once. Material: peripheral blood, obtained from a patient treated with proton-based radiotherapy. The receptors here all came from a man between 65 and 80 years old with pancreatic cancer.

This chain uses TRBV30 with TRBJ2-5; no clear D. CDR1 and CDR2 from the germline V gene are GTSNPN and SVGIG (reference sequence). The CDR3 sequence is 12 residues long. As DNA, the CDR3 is TGTGCGCTAGGCTTGATACAAGAGACCCAGTACTTC. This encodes CALGLIQETQYF.

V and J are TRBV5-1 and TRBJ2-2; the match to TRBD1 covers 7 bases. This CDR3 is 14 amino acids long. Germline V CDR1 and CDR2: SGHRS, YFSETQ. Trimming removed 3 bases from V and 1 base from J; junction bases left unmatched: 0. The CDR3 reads CASSWTGNTGELFF. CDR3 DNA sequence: TGCGCCAGCAGCTGGACAGGGAACACCGGGGAGCTGTTTTTT.

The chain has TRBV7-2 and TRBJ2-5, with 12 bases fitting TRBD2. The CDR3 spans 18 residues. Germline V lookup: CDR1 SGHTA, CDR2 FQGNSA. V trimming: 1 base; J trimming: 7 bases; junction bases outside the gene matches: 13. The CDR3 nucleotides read TGTGCCAGCAGCTTAGATGTACTAGCGGGAGGCCCCTGGGGGACCCAGTACTTC. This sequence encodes CASSLDVLAGGPWGTQYF.

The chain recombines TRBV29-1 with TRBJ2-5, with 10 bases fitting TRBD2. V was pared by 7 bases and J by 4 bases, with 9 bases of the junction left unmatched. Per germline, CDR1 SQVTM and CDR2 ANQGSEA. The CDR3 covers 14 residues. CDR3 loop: CSGNLAGVSETQYF. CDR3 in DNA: TGCAGCGGGAATCTAGCGGGAGTGTCAGAGACCCAGTACTTC.

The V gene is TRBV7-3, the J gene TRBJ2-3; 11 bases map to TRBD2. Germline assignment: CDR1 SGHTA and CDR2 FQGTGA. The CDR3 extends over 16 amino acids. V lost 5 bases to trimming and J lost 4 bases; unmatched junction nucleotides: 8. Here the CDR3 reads CASSVTTSGRADTQYF. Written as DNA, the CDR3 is TGTGCCAGCAGCGTCACTACTAGCGGGAGAGCAGATACGCAGTATTTT. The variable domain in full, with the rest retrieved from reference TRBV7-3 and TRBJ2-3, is GAGVSQTPSNKVTEKGKYVELRCDPISGHTALYWYRQSLGQGPEFLIYFQGTGAADDSGLPNDRFFAVRPEGSVSTLKIQRTERGDSAVYLCASSVTTSGRADTQYFGPGTRLTVL.

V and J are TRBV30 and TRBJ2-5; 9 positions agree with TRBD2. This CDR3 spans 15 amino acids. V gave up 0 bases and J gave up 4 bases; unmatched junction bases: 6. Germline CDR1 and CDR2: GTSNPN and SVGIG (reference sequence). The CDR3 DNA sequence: TGTGCCTGGAGTGTAATAGGCGGGGGGGGAGAGACCCAGTACTTC. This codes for CAWSVIGGGGETQYF.

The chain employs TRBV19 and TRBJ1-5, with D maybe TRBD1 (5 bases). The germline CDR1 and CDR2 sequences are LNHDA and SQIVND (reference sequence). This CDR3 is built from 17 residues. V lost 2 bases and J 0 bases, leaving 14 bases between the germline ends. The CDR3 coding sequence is TGTGCCAGTAGTATAAAGGGGCGAGGACATAGCAATCAGCCCCAGCATTTT. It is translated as CASSIKGRGHSNQPQHF.

The CDR3 coding sequence is TGTGCTAGTGGTCCCCGGGACAGAGAATACACTGAAGCTTTCTTT. This translates into CASGPRDREYTEAFF. This chain links TRBV12-5 with TRBJ1-1; TRBD1 matches at 7 bases. CDR1 LGHNT and CDR2 FRNRAP come from the germline V gene. CDR3 size: 15 residues. The ends lost 5 bases at V and 3 bases at J; junction bases unmatched: 9.

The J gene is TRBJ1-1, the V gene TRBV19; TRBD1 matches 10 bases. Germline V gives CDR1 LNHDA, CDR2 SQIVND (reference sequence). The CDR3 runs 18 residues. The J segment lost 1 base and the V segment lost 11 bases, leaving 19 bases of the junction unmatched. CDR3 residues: CAARETGGESWRNTEAFF. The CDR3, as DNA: TGTGCCGCTCGAGAGACAGGGGGCGAAAGTTGGCGGAACACTGAAGCTTTCTTT. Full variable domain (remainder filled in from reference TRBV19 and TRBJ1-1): DGGITQSPKYLFRKEGQNVTLSCEQNLNHDAMYWYRQDPGQGLRLIYYSQIVNDFQKGDIAEGYSVSREKKESFPLTVTSAQKNPTAFYLCAARETGGESWRNTEAFFGQGTRLTVV.

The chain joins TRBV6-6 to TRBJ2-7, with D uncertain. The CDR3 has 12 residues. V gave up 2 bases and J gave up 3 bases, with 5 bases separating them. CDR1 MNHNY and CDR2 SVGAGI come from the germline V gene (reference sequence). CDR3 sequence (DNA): TGTGCCAGCAGTTACGAGAACTACGAGCAGTACTTC. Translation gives CASSYENYEQYF.

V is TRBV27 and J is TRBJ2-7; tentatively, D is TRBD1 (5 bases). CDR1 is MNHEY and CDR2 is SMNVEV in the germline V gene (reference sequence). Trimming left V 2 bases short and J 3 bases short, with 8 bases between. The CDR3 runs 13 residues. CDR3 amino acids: CASSLKGYYEQYF. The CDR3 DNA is TGTGCCAGCAGTTTAAAGGGGTACTACGAGCAGTACTTC.

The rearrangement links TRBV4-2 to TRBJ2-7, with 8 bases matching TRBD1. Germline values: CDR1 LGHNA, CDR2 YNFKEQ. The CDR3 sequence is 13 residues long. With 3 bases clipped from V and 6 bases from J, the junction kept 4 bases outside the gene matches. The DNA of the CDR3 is TGTGCCAGCAGCCACGGACAGGGCCCCGAGCAGTACTTC. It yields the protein CASSHGQGPEQYF.

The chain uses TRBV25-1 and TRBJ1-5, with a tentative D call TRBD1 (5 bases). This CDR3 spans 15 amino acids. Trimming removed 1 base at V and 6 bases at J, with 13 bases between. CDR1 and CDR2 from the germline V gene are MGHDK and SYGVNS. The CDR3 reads CASSELGDSGQPQHF. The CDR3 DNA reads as TGTGCCAGCAGTGAATTGGGGGATTCGGGTCAGCCCCAGCATTTT.

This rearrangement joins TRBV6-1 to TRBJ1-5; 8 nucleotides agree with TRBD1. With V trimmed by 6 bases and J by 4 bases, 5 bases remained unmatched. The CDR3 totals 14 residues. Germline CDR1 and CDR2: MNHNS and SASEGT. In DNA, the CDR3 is TGTGCCAGCAGGGAGGACAGGGATAATCAGCCCCAGCATTTT. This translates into CASREDRDNQPQHF.

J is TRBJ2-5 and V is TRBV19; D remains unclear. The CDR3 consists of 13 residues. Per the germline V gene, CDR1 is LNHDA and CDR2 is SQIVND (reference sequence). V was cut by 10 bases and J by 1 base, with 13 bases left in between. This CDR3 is CATGQTGQETQYF. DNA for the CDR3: TGTGCCACCGGTCAGACTGGCCAAGAGACCCAGTACTTC. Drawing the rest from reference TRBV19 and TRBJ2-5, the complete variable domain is DGGITQSPKYLFRKEGQNVTLSCEQNLNHDAMYWYRQDPGQGLRLIYYSQIVNDFQKGDIAEGYSVSREKKESFPLTVTSAQKNPTAFYLCATGQTGQETQYFGPGTRLLVL.

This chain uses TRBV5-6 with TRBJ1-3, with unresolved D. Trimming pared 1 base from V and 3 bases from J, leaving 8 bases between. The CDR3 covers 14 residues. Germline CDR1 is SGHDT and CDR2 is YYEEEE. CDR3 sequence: CASSLPHLGNTIYF. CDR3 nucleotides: TGTGCCAGCAGCTTGCCACATCTTGGAAACACCATATATTTT.

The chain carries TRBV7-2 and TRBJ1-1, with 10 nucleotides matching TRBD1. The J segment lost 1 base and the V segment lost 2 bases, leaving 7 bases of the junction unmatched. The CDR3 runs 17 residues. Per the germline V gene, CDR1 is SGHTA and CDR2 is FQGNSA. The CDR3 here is CASSLSTGGGSNTEAFF. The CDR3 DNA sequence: TGTGCCAGCAGCTTATCGACAGGGGGCGGATCGAACACTGAAGCTTTCTTT.

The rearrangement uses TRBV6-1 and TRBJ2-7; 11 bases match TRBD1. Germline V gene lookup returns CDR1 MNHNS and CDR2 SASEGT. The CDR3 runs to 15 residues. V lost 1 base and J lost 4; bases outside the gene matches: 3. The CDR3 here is CASSEGTGGFYEQYF. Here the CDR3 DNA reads TGTGCCAGCAGTGAAGGGACAGGGGGCTTTTACGAGCAGTACTTC.

CDR3 coding DNA: TGCAGCGTTGAATCGCCGGGGAATGAAGCTTTCTTT. It encodes CSVESPGNEAFF. The V and J genes are TRBV29-1 and TRBJ1-1; D ambiguous. Germline V CDR1 and CDR2: SQVTM, ANQGSEA. The CDR3 runs 12 residues. V shed 2 bases and J shed 7 bases, with 11 bases lying between them. Full variable domain (rest looked up from reference TRBV29-1 and TRBJ1-1): SAVISQKPSRDICQRGTSLTIQCQVDSQVTMMFWYRQQPGQSLTLIATANQGSEATYESGFVIDKFPISRPNLTFSTLTVSNMSPEDSSIYLCSVESPGNEAFFGQGTRLTVV.

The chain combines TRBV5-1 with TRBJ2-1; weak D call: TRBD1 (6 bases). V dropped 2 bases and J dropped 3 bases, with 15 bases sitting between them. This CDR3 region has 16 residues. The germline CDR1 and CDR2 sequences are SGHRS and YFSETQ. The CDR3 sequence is CASSLLQGRGYNEQFF. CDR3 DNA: TGCGCCAGCAGCTTACTACAGGGCCGTGGCTACAATGAGCAGTTCTTC.

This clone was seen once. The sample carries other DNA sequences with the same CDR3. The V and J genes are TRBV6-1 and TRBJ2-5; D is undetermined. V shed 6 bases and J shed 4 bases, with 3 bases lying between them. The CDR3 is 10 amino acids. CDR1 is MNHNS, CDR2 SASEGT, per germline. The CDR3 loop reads CASSRETQYF. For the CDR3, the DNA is TGTGCCAGCAGCAGAGAGACCCAGTACTTC.

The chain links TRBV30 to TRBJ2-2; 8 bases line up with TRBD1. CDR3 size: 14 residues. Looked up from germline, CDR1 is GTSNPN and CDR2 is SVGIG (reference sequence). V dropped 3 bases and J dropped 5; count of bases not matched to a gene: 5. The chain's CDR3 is CAWRQGELTGELFF. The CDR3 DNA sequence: TGTGCCTGGAGACAGGGGGAACTGACCGGGGAGCTGTTTTTT.

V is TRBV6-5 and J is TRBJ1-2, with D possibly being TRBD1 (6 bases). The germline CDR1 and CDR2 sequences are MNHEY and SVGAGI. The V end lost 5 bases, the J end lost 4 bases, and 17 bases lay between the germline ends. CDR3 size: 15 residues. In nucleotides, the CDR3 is TGTGCCAGCAGTAAGGGACACCGAACATCCTATGGCTACACCTTC. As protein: CASSKGHRTSYGYTF.

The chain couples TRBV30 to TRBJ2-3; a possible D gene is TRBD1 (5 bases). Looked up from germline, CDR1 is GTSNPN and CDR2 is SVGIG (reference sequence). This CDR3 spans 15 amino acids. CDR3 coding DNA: TGTGCAACAGCACAGACCAGGGCCCCCACAGATACGCAGTATTTT. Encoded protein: CATAQTRAPTDTQYF.